Below are 5 T cell receptor beta chains sequenced from a single sample in a study of T cell responses to AZD1222 COVID-19 vaccine. Some clones are missing from TCRdb's copy, which holds only in-frame ones; the method was immunoSEQ multiplex PCR. The sample gives 100,000 to 150,000 clones, 88% of which show up once; 7.6% is in the top ten. The source was peripheral blood, collected on day 0 of AZD1222 vaccination. The receptor set was obtained from an adult in good health.

This chain links TRBV5-4 with TRBJ1-4; tentative D call: TRBD1 (5 bases). With 0 bases removed from V and 8 bases from J, the gap between germline ends came to 11 bases. The CDR3 contains 14 residues. Germline lookup yields CDR1 SGHNT and CDR2 YYREEE (reference sequence). CDR3 nucleotides: TGTGCCAGCAGCTTGGCATCGCAGGGCGAAAAACTGTTTTTT. This encodes CASSLASQGEKLFF.

CDR3 nucleotide sequence: TGTGCCATCAGTGAGCTGGCGAGCACAGATACGCAGTATTTT. The encoded protein is CAISELASTDTQYF. The chain uses TRBV10-3 and TRBJ2-3; unclear D gene. CDR3 length: 14 amino acids. The V end lost 2 bases, the J end lost 0 bases, and 6 bases lay between the germline ends. Germline loops: CDR1 ENHRY, CDR2 SYGVKD.

This clone was observed once. The genes are TRBV7-9 and TRBJ2-5, with TRBD2 matching over 7 bases. The CDR3 length is 17 residues. With 1 base clipped from V and 2 bases from J, the junction kept 10 bases outside the gene matches. Per the germline V gene, CDR1 is SEHNR and CDR2 is FQNEAQ (reference sequence). The CDR3 coding sequence is TGTGCCAGCAGCTTAGTGGCCAGCGGGGACGGGCAAGAGACCCAGTACTTC. Encoded protein: CASSLVASGDGQETQYF.

This CDR3 is CASSPPGTSGETQYF. As DNA, the CDR3 is TGTGCCAGCAGCCCCCCTGGGACTAGTGGAGAGACCCAGTACTTC. The genes are TRBV7-2 and TRBJ2-5, with TRBD2 identical over 8 bases. Germline assignment: CDR1 SGHTA and CDR2 FQGNSA. V dropped 5 bases and J dropped 4; count of bases not matched to a gene: 9. This CDR3 has 15 amino acids.

The chain links TRBV28 to TRBJ1-4; possibly TRBD1 for D (6 bases). CDR3 length: 16 amino acids. Germline V gene sequence: CDR1 MDHEN, CDR2 SYDVKM. Trimming took off 6 bases at V and 4 bases at J, with 18 bases between the two ends. The CDR3 region has the DNA TGTGCCAGCAGAACGGATTTGGACAGACATAATGAAAAACTGTTTTTT. It codes for CASRTDLDRHNEKLFF.